A single sample gave rise to the 21 T cell receptor beta chains below, sequenced in a study of monozygotic twins with inflammatory bowel disease. TCRdb re-called the 5' RACE reads; one entry per CDR3 protein, DNA not given. The table gives some 170,000 distinct CDR3 sequences; the top ten clones make up 2.4% of it. Sequencing was done on a sample of blood. Receptor source: a human donor with ulcerative colitis or Crohn's disease, or a healthy co-twin of an affected twin (not recorded which).

The genes are TRBV25-1 and TRBJ2-7; checking the TCRdb D call of TRBD1 is not possible without DNA. This CDR3 comprises 15 residues. Germline CDR1 MGHDK, CDR2 SYGVNS. CDR3 in amino acids: CASSEGIGVLYEQYF.

The chain carries TRBV18 and TRBJ2-7; lacking DNA, the TRBD2 call made by TCRdb goes unchecked. The CDR3 has 14 amino acids. In germline, CDR1 is KGHSH, CDR2 LQKENI. The chain's CDR3 is CASSGLDGSYEQYF.

The chain joins TRBV3-1 to TRBJ2-5; TCRdb calls TRBD2, which cannot be checked without DNA. Germline CDR1 is LGHDT and CDR2 is YNNKEL (reference sequence). CDR3 size: 14 residues. The CDR3 here is CASSRSSGKETQYF.

V and J are TRBV6-5 and TRBJ2-1; checking the TCRdb D call of TRBD1 is not possible without DNA. The CDR3 contains 14 residues. CDR1 and CDR2 (germline): MNHEY, SVGAGI. This CDR3 is CASSYNTGIDEQFF.

CDR3 residues: CASSLGNRGDEQFF. The chain has TRBV7-3 and TRBJ2-1; TCRdb indicates TRBD1, and absent DNA this call remains unverified. CDR1 and CDR2 from the germline V gene are SGHTA and FQGTGA. The CDR3 extends over 14 amino acids.

The chain joins TRBV12-2 to TRBJ2-7; TCRdb's D call of TRBD1 is untestable without DNA. TRBV12-2 is given as a pseudogene. The CDR3 consists of 14 residues. The CDR3 loop reads CASRFRDRAYEQYF.

The chain couples TRBV7-9 to TRBJ2-1; TCRdb reports TRBD2, a call that lacks DNA to check it against. Germline V gene data show CDR1 as SEHNR and CDR2 as FQNEAQ (reference sequence). The CDR3 totals 14 residues. The CDR3 here is CASSSRQSKDEQFF.

V gene TRBV6-1 combines with J gene TRBJ2-2; with no DNA, the TCRdb D assignment of TRBD1 cannot be verified. Germline lookup yields CDR1 MNHNS and CDR2 SASEGT. The CDR3 has 14 amino acids. CDR3 in amino acids: CARGKDTNTGELFF.

The chain couples TRBV7-2 to TRBJ2-5; TCRdb calls TRBD1, which cannot be checked without DNA. CDR3 size: 13 residues. Germline loops: CDR1 SGHTA, CDR2 FQGNSA. The CDR3 spells CASSFNPGETQYF.

The chain links TRBV5-8 to TRBJ2-7. CDR3 length equals 14 residues. In germline, CDR1 is SGHTS, CDR2 YDEGEE. The CDR3 spells CASPSSRGYYEQYF.

The gene calls are TRBV30 and TRBJ2-7; the TCRdb D gene call, TRBD2, has no DNA to confirm it. The CDR3 loop spans 14 amino acids. Germline V gene data show CDR1 as GTSNPN and CDR2 as SVGIG (reference sequence). The CDR3 loop is CAWSWSGGTYEQYF.

The V and J genes are TRBV24-1 and TRBJ1-1. CDR1 and CDR2 (germline): KGHDR, SFDVKD. The length of the CDR3 is 12 residues. CDR3 sequence: CATSDFQGRAFF.

J is TRBJ1-1 and V is TRBV6-5. The CDR3 spans 14 residues. Germline CDR1 and CDR2: MNHEY and SVGAGI. CDR3 residues: CASSFSVQNTEAFF.

The gene calls are TRBV20-1 and TRBJ1-5. Germline CDR1 DFQATT, CDR2 SNEGSKA (reference sequence). The CDR3 runs 14 residues. This chain's CDR3 is CSARRDLSNQPQHF.

This rearrangement joins TRBV28 to TRBJ2-7; as DNA is missing, the TRBD2 call by TCRdb cannot be tested. The germline CDR1 and CDR2 sequences are MDHEN and SYDVKM. The CDR3 spans 12 residues. CDR3 region: CASSRAPMFEYF.

The rearrangement links TRBV24-1 to TRBJ2-3; TCRdb's assignment of TRBD2 cannot be checked, as there is no DNA. The CDR3 loop spans 14 amino acids. The V gene's germline CDR1 is KGHDR and CDR2 SFDVKD. The CDR3 spells CATSDPSRPVVQYF.

The V gene is TRBV3-1, the J gene TRBJ1-2. The CDR3 spans 14 residues. Germline CDR1 reads LGHDT; CDR2 reads YNNKEL (reference sequence). The CDR3 spells CASSQFEDPYGYTF.

The chain joins TRBV12-3 or TRBV12-4 to TRBJ2-1; TCRdb returns TRBD1, unconfirmable since there is no DNA. CDR3 size: 14 residues. Here the CDR3 reads CASTLIPTGPEQFF.

V is TRBV3-1 and J is TRBJ2-1. CDR3 size: 15 residues. In germline, CDR1 is LGHDT, CDR2 YNNKEL (reference sequence). The chain's CDR3 is CASSQEYLLADEQFF.

The chain joins TRBV7-2 to TRBJ2-7. Germline V CDR1 and CDR2: SGHTA, FQGNSA. The CDR3 sequence is 12 residues long. The CDR3 spells CASSSLSYEQYF.

The rearrangement uses TRBV20-1 and TRBJ2-1; TCRdb's D call of TRBD2 is untestable without DNA. Germline V gene lookup returns CDR1 DFQATT and CDR2 SNEGSKA (reference sequence). The CDR3 consists of 15 residues. The CDR3 here is CSARQSSRPGNEQFF.